In this sample, the clone carrying this TCR beta chain turned up a few times. What it binds is not known. Healthy bone marrow donors made up the donor group. This entry belongs to a study of cytomegalovirus exposure and HLA in healthy donors. Study-level information: An analysis done earlier identified 100 million to 140 million unique TCR beta sequences from about 179 million T cells.

Study-wide results and limits: Cytomegalovirus status was reportedly diagnosed by the classifier with high sensitivity and specificity. An analysis done earlier found most TCR beta V segments productive about 87% or about 30% of the time.

This PCR relied on a set of 60 Vbeta primers and 13 Jbeta primers. The repertoire was sequenced with immunoSEQ multiplex PCR; TCRdb's copy has only in-frame clones and lacks some. The sample has about 150,000 clones; roughly 70% are singletons. The specimen sequenced was PBMCs. The source of this sequence is a man aged 40-49 years in good health and CMV-seronegative.

The CDR3 bases are TGTGCCAGCAGTGAACGGGACAGAGTTCGCTCCTACGAGCAGTACTTC. This codes for CASSERDRVRSYEQYF. The chain couples TRBV2 to TRBJ2-7, with 7 bases lining up with TRBD1. Germline V lookup: CDR1 SNHLY, CDR2 FYNNEI. The CDR3 consists of 16 residues. The trim removed 2 bases at V and 0 bases at J, leaving 7 bases unmatched.